This T cell receptor beta chain was retrieved from a study of blood T cell repertoires in COVID-19. Study-level information: PBMCs, B-cell-depleted T cells, or T cells were the source of the cDNA or gDNA that made up the material.

Profiled with immunoSEQ multiplex PCR; TCRdb holds only in-frame clones, not every one. Of approximately 65,000 clones listed, 70% to 90% are singletons. This CDR3 has 16 residues. Trimming shortened V by 0 bases and J by 0 bases, and 9 bases separated the two germline ends. Germline lookup yields CDR1 ENHRY and CDR2 SYGVKD. This sequence originates from a man over 45 with acute or convalescent COVID-19. The rearrangement uses TRBV10-3 and TRBJ1-5; unclear D gene. Sequencing input: peripheral blood. The CDR3 sequence: CAISESTQDSNQPQHF. CDR3 nucleotides: TGTGCCATCAGTGAGTCGACCCAGGATAGCAATCAGCCCCAGCATTTT.